What follows describes a single TCR beta chain. How the authors handled the data: Counts of nucleated cells, estimated from reference gene primer amplification, were obtained. Assay: immunoSEQ multiplex PCR; the TCRdb copy retains only in-frame clones and omits some. The V and J calls and clone size were taken over from that table, and D and trimming were inferred from the DNA. The sample contains about 270,000 clones, around 90% of which appear only once. This sample was taken from a study of blood T cell repertoires in COVID-19. Overall study: The United States, Italy and Spain were the sources of the acute and convalescent COVID-19 samples.

This receptor was obtained from a man in his fifties with acute or convalescent COVID-19. Sequences were obtained from peripheral blood.

The CDR3, as DNA: TGTGCCAGCGTCAGGGGTACAGAGACCCAGTACTTC. Amino acids: CASVRGTETQYF. V gene TRBV3-1 (or the pseudogene TRBV3-2) combines with J gene TRBJ2-5; D may be TRBD1 (6 bases). V was shortened by 8 bases and J by 4 bases, with 11 bases between the two germline ends. This CDR3 is built from 12 residues. CDR1 LGHDT and CDR2 YNNKEL come from the germline V gene (reference sequence).